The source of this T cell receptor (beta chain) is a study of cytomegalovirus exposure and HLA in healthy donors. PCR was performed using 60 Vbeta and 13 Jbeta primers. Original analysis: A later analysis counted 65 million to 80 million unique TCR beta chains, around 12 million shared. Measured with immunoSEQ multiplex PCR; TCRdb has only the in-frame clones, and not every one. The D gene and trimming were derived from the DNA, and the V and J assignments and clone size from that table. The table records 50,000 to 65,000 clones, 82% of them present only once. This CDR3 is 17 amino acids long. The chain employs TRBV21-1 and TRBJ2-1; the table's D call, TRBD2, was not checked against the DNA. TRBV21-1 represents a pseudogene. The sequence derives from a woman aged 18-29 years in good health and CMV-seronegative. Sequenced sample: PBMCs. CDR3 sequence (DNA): TGTGCCAGCAGCAAATGCCCCCGGGGAAGAAATATAACCGGGCAGTTCTTC. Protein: CASSKCPRGRNITGQFF.